These 5 T cell receptor beta chains were all obtained from the same sample, sequenced in a study of cytomegalovirus exposure and HLA in healthy donors. Primers for the PCR totalled 60 Vbeta and 13 Jbeta. Measured with immunoSEQ multiplex PCR; TCRdb has only the in-frame clones, and not every one. The sample holds 85,000 to 130,000 clones, about 74% seen once. What was sequenced was PBMCs. The receptors were gathered from a young woman in good health and CMV-seropositive.

The chain carries TRBV27 and TRBJ2-1, with a possible D match to TRBD2 (6 bases). V was trimmed by 5 bases and J by 0 bases, leaving 14 bases between them. Germline V gene data show CDR1 as MNHEY and CDR2 as SMNVEV (reference sequence). The CDR3 runs 16 residues. The DNA for the CDR3 is TGTGCCAGCAGTAACCTAGCGTCGAGCTCCTACAATGAGCAGTTCTTC. Translated, it gives CASSNLASSSYNEQFF.

This chain connects TRBV7-3 to TRBJ2-1; TRBD2 agrees at 12 bases. J lost 7 bases, V lost 5 bases, and 6 bases had no gene match. Germline-derived CDR1 and CDR2 are SGHTA and FQGTGA. The CDR3 has 15 residues. The CDR3 region is CASSRTSGMGNEQFF. In nucleotides, the CDR3 is TGTGCCAGCAGCAGGACTAGCGGGATGGGGAATGAGCAGTTCTTC.

The chain links TRBV27 to TRBJ1-4; 9 positions match TRBD1. V shed 8 bases, J shed 7 bases, and the junction held 5 bases outside the gene matches. The CDR3 extends over 13 amino acids. CDR1 is MNHEY and CDR2 is SMNVEV in the germline V gene (reference sequence). The CDR3 DNA follows: TGTGCCAGCGGGACAGGGCTAGGTGAAAAACTGTTTTTT. It specifies CASGTGLGEKLFF.

The chain links TRBV4-2 to TRBJ1-1, with D uncertain. V lost 0 bases to trimming and J lost 7 bases, with 18 bases between them. CDR1 is LGHNA and CDR2 is YNFKEQ in the germline V gene. This CDR3 spans 16 amino acids. CDR3 sequence: CASSQENSQKIFEAFF. The CDR3 region has the DNA TGTGCCAGCAGCCAAGAGAACAGTCAGAAAATCTTTGAAGCTTTCTTT.

V is TRBV5-1 and J is TRBJ1-4, with TRBD1 as a possible D gene (5 bases). Germline V gives CDR1 SGHRS, CDR2 YFSETQ. This CDR3 is built from 13 residues. Trimming took off 4 bases at V and 8 bases at J, with 12 bases between the two ends. This CDR3 is CASSRGAGEKLFF. The CDR3 coding sequence is TGCGCCAGCAGCAGGGGTGCGGGGGAAAAACTGTTTTTT.